These 6 T cell receptor beta chains originate from one sample sequenced in a study of cytomegalovirus exposure and HLA in healthy donors. This PCR relied on a set of 60 Vbeta primers and 13 Jbeta primers. Sequencing used immunoSEQ multiplex PCR; TCRdb keeps in-frame clones, though not all of them. The sample shows 130,000 to 150,000 clones, over 70% of them seen only once. Sequenced input: PBMCs. Receptor source: a woman between 40 and 55 years old in good health and CMV-seropositive.

V gene TRBV6-1 combines with J gene TRBJ1-2; possible D gene TRBD1, 6 bases. This CDR3 region has 15 residues. Germline V gene data show CDR1 as MNHNS and CDR2 as SASEGT. Deletions cut 3 bases from V and 4 bases from J, with 15 bases between. The chain's CDR3 is CASSEMAQGPYGYTF. The CDR3 region has the DNA TGTGCCAGCAGTGAGATGGCCCAGGGGCCCTATGGCTACACCTTC.

V is TRBV27 and J is TRBJ1-1, with a possible D match to TRBD1 (6 bases). This CDR3 comprises 12 residues. Looked up from germline, CDR1 is MNHEY and CDR2 is SMNVEV (reference sequence). Between the trimmed V and J ends, which lost 3 bases and 6 bases, there was a span of 8 bases. CDR3 DNA: TGTGCCAGCAGTTTCAAGGGGGCTGAAGCTTTCTTT. Translating it yields CASSFKGAEAFF.

Note on this clone: This sample includes further DNA sequences coding for the same CDR3. V is TRBV28 and J is TRBJ1-5, with D possibly TRBD1 on 6 matching bases. The length of the CDR3 is 14 residues. Between the trimmed V and J ends, which lost 7 bases and 0 bases, there was a span of 10 bases. Per the germline V gene, CDR1 is MDHEN and CDR2 is SYDVKM. CDR3 DNA sequence: TGTGCCAGCACGCTGGGGGCTAGCAATCAGCCCCAGCATTTT. It specifies CASTLGASNQPQHF.

The chain combines TRBV6-1 with TRBJ1-2, with TRBD1 as a possible D gene (5 bases). Germline-derived CDR1 and CDR2 are MNHNS and SASEGT. This CDR3 contains 16 residues. Trimming took 2 bases from V and 4 from J, leaving 17 bases between them. The CDR3 region has the DNA TGTGCCAGCAGTGAACGGGGACTAAGTTCGTCCTATGGCTACACCTTC. Translating it yields CASSERGLSSSYGYTF.

V usage is TRBV29-1 and J usage is TRBJ1-1; D is unclear. Trimming left V 3 bases short and J 0 bases short, with 8 bases between. Germline CDR1 is SQVTM and CDR2 is ANQGSEA. The CDR3 extends over 13 amino acids. For the CDR3, the DNA is TGCAGCGTTGATTCAGATATGAACACTGAAGCTTTCTTT. Translation: CSVDSDMNTEAFF.

The rearrangement joins TRBV5-1 to TRBJ2-2; 8 bases are a match to TRBD1. V gave up 7 bases and J gave up 7 bases; unmatched junction bases: 9. The CDR3 runs to 14 residues. In germline, CDR1 is SGHRS, CDR2 YFSETQ. The chain's CDR3 is CASRTGPGVGELFF. CDR3 coding DNA: TGCGCCAGCCGGACAGGGCCCGGAGTCGGGGAGCTGTTTTTT.